One sample yielded the 30 T cell receptor beta chains listed below, sequenced in a study of beta chain features in type 1 diabetes listed by TCRdb under 2018. Library creation used the immunoSEQ multiplex PCR assay. The entire isolated RNA was reverse transcribed using the High Capacity cDNA Reverse Transcription Kit, and thus expressed TCRB transcripts were sequenced. Held by TCRdb, this immuneACCESS table contains in-frame sequences only and omits some clones. Under half of the omission traces to an unresolved V gene where checked; the cause of the rest is unknown. Within this sample are 400,000 to 500,000 clones, with around 14% of them counted one time only. 0.03% to 0.04% of the sample lies in the top ten. Sequencing was carried out using naive CD4+ T cells from blood. The cell subset or site label corresponds to: true naive CD4+ T cells. The origin of the receptors is a man aged 25 to 40 in good health.

This sequence joins TRBV9 and TRBJ1-1; 7 nucleotides agree with TRBD1. Germline V gene sequence: CDR1 SGDLS, CDR2 YYNGEE. Trimming removed 0 bases from V and 4 bases from J; junction bases left unmatched: 9. The CDR3 consists of 16 residues. CDR3: CASSVDPARGGTEAFF. The CDR3 coding sequence is TGTGCCAGCAGCGTAGACCCGGCCAGGGGGGGCACTGAAGCTTTCTTT.

The chain uses TRBV7-6 and TRBJ1-6; a possible D gene is TRBD1 (6 bases). Germline V gene lookup returns CDR1 SGHVS and CDR2 FNYEAQ. Trimming removed 7 bases at V and 4 bases at J, with 14 bases between. The CDR3 consists of 15 residues. CDR3 bases: TGTGCCAGCACCGCTACAGGGAGTTATAATTCACCCCTCCACTTT. Protein: CASTATGSYNSPLHF.

In this sample, this clone turned up a few times. V usage is TRBV7-2 and J usage is TRBJ2-1; D gene uncertain. V lost 1 base, J lost 0 bases, and 7 bases lay in between. The CDR3 extends over 15 amino acids. Germline CDR1 SGHTA, CDR2 FQGNSA. CDR3 region: CASSLDRSSYNEQFF. The CDR3 bases are TGTGCCAGCAGCTTAGACAGAAGCTCCTACAATGAGCAGTTCTTC.

This clone has more than one count but fewer than ten. The chain uses TRBV11-2 and TRBJ2-3; unclear D gene. V was clipped by 3 bases and J by 5 bases, with 12 bases between them. Germline values: CDR1 SGHAT, CDR2 FQNNGV. This CDR3 has 14 amino acids. In nucleotides, the CDR3 is TGTGCCAGCAGCTTCCGAGGAGCCCAAGATACGCAGTATTTT. Amino acid sequence: CASSFRGAQDTQYF.

Only a few counts were recorded for this clone. The chain carries TRBV29-1 and TRBJ2-7; D perhaps matches TRBD2 (5 bases). There are 12 residues in the CDR3. Germline CDR1 and CDR2: SQVTM and ANQGSEA. The CDR3 reads CAGQLSSYEQYF. The CDR3 DNA reads as TGCGCGGGCCAGCTCAGCTCCTACGAGCAGTACTTC.

The CDR3: CASSLSGGQRGIQPQHF. The CDR3 coding sequence is TGTGCCAGCAGCTTGTCTGGCGGACAAAGGGGCATTCAGCCCCAGCATTTT. The V call is TRBV7-9, the J call TRBJ1-5; D might be TRBD1 (5 bases). The CDR3 is 17 residues long. V gave up 3 bases and J gave up 6 bases, with 21 bases separating them. CDR1 SEHNR and CDR2 FQNEAQ come from the germline V gene (reference sequence).

The rearrangement links TRBV4-1 to TRBJ1-2; D gene uncertain. Trimming pared 5 bases from V and 1 base from J, leaving 11 bases between. Germline V gene data show CDR1 as MGHRA and CDR2 as YSYEKL. The CDR3 contains 14 residues. The CDR3 loop reads CASSNLLVNYGYTF. The CDR3 DNA reads as TGCGCCAGCAGCAACCTGCTGGTTAACTATGGCTACACCTTC.

Worth noting for this clone: Different DNA sequences within this sample yield the same CDR3. The chain employs TRBV30 and TRBJ1-5, with TRBD1 as a possible D gene (5 bases). Germline V CDR1 and CDR2: GTSNPN, SVGIG (reference sequence). Trimming cost V 0 bases and J 4 bases, with 7 bases left between them. The CDR3 is 13 amino acids. CDR3: CAWSVRGNQPQHF. The CDR3 DNA is TGTGCCTGGAGTGTGAGGGGAAATCAGCCCCAGCATTTT.

This clone has just one count. The chain's CDR3 is CASMRSRLADTDTQYF. CDR3 DNA sequence: TGTGCCAGCATGAGATCAAGGCTAGCGGACACAGATACGCAGTATTTT. This chain uses TRBV7-9 with TRBJ2-3, with 7 bases that match TRBD2. This CDR3 region has 16 residues. From germline, CDR1 is SEHNR and CDR2 FQNEAQ (reference sequence). Losses at the gene ends were 7 bases for V and 2 bases for J; bases not matched to a gene: 12.

This clone was observed a handful of times. This chain uses TRBV14 with TRBJ2-1; D is possibly TRBD2 (5 bases). Trimming cost V 3 bases and J 0 bases, with 15 bases left between them. Per germline, CDR1 SGHDN and CDR2 FVKESK. CDR3 length equals 17 residues. The CDR3 nucleotides are TGTGCCAGCAGCCATAACTTGGTGGGGAGCTCCTACAATGAGCAGTTCTTC. It codes for CASSHNLVGSSYNEQFF.

This clone came up a few times. The CDR3 region has the DNA TGTGCCAGCTCACCAATCGTGACTAGCGGGGGGACATCCTACGAGCAGTACTTC. Translated, it gives CASSPIVTSGGTSYEQYF. The V call is TRBV18, the J call TRBJ2-7; 13 nucleotides align to TRBD2. The CDR3 totals 18 residues. V shed 2 bases, J shed 1 base, and the junction held 8 bases outside the gene matches. Germline V gives CDR1 KGHSH, CDR2 LQKENI.

This clone was counted only a few times. V gene TRBV6-1 combines with J gene TRBJ1-1; a weak D match, TRBD1 (5 bases). With 0 bases removed from V and 7 bases from J, the gap between germline ends came to 9 bases. From germline, CDR1 is MNHNS and CDR2 SASEGT. The CDR3 has 13 residues. CDR3 amino acids: CASSEALRGEAFF. As DNA, the CDR3 is TGTGCCAGCAGTGAAGCGCTGAGGGGTGAAGCTTTCTTT.

The chain employs TRBV30 and TRBJ2-1; 8 bases align to TRBD2. Germline trimming cut 5 bases from V and 7 bases from J; bases unmatched to any gene: 13. The V gene's germline CDR1 is GTSNPN and CDR2 SVGIG (reference sequence). This CDR3 is built from 15 residues. The CDR3 loop is CAWGGGSGSNNEQFF. In DNA, the CDR3 is TGTGCCTGGGGCGGCGGGAGCGGGAGTAATAATGAGCAGTTCTTC.

This clone was counted a few times. The same CDR3 also results from other DNA sequences found in this sample. The V call is TRBV7-2, the J call TRBJ2-5; weak D call: TRBD2 (5 bases). The germline CDR1 and CDR2 sequences are SGHTA and FQGNSA. The CDR3 extends over 12 amino acids. Trimming cost V 1 base and J 5 bases, with 5 bases left between them. The CDR3, as DNA: TGTGCCAGCAGCTTAGGGAGGGAGACCCAGTACTTC. The encoded protein is CASSLGRETQYF.

This clone has a handful of counts. J is TRBJ2-1 and V is TRBV9; perhaps TRBD2 as D (6 bases). Germline CDR1 is SGDLS and CDR2 is YYNGEE. This CDR3 has 16 residues. The germline V and J ends were trimmed by 4 bases and 2 bases, with 16 bases remaining between them. CDR3 amino acids: CASSREPLATYNEQFF. CDR3 nucleotides: TGTGCCAGCAGCCGAGAGCCCCTAGCGACCTACAATGAGCAGTTCTTC.

Notes on this clone: This sample includes further DNA sequences coding for the same CDR3. The rearrangement links TRBV5-4 to TRBJ2-3; no clear D gene. The CDR3 runs to 14 residues. V shed 0 bases and J shed 1 base, with 6 bases lying between them. Germline CDR1 is SGHNT and CDR2 is YYREEE (reference sequence). The CDR3 region has the DNA TGTGCCAGCAGCTTGGCGCAGGGCACAGATACGCAGTATTTT. The encoded protein is CASSLAQGTDTQYF. Looking up the rest from reference TRBV5-4 and TRBJ2-3 gives the full variable domain: ETGVTQSPTHLIKTRGQQVTLRCSSQSGHNTVSWYQQALGQGPQFIFQYYREEENGRGNFPPRFSGLQFPNYSSELNVNALELDDSALYLCASSLAQGTDTQYFGPGTRLTVL.

This clone has more than one count but fewer than ten. The chain employs TRBV4-3 and TRBJ2-1, with TRBD2 as a possible D gene (7 bases). Germline-derived CDR1 and CDR2 are LGHNA and YSLEER. CDR3 length: 13 amino acids. Between the trimmed V and J ends, which lost 0 bases and 15 bases, there was a span of 15 bases. The CDR3 is CASSQDTGGPRFF. DNA for the CDR3: TGCGCCAGCAGCCAAGATACGGGGGGCCCTAGGTTCTTC.

The table lists this clone with a few counts. The chain joins TRBV20-1 to TRBJ2-1; D gene ambiguous. Trimming removed 3 bases from V and 10 bases from J, with 7 bases in between. CDR1 DFQATT and CDR2 SNEGSKA come from the germline V gene (reference sequence). The CDR3 loop spans 10 amino acids. Written as DNA, the CDR3 is TGCAGTGCTAGTATCAGAGAGCAGTTCTTC. It encodes CSASIREQFF.

This CDR3 reads CATSSDGTGINEKLFF. The CDR3 DNA sequence: TGTGCCACCAGCAGCGATGGGACCGGGATTAATGAAAAACTGTTTTTT. This chain links TRBV15 with TRBJ1-4; a weak D match, TRBD1 (5 bases). CDR3 length: 16 amino acids. V was shortened by 3 bases and J by 4 bases, with 15 bases between the two germline ends. Germline V gene sequence: CDR1 LNHNV, CDR2 YYDKDF (reference sequence).

This clone turned up a few times. The J gene is TRBJ2-5, the V gene TRBV11-3; tentatively, D is TRBD1 (6 bases). Per germline, CDR1 SGHNT and CDR2 YENEEA. There are 13 residues in the CDR3. With 5 bases removed from V and 4 bases from J, the gap between germline ends came to 11 bases. The CDR3 DNA reads TGTGCCAGCAGCATGGACAGTCGAGAGACCCAGTACTTC. Protein: CASSMDSRETQYF.

A few counts support this clone. The chain recombines TRBV27 with TRBJ2-7; 10 bases line up with TRBD1. The CDR3 extends over 15 amino acids. V lost 5 bases, J lost 4 bases, and 8 bases stayed unmatched. Per germline, CDR1 MNHEY and CDR2 SMNVEV (reference sequence). CDR3 nucleotides: TGTGCCAGCAGTCGGACCGGGACAGGGGAGTACGAGCAGTACTTC. Translated, it gives CASSRTGTGEYEQYF.

V and J are TRBV6-5 and TRBJ1-2; 8 nucleotides match TRBD1. The length of the CDR3 is 14 residues. Germline CDR1 and CDR2: MNHEY and SVGAGI. Germline trimming cut 6 bases from V and 4 bases from J; bases unmatched to any gene: 7. CDR3 sequence reads: CASRTGVWLYGYTF. The CDR3 DNA is TGTGCCAGCAGGACAGGGGTTTGGCTCTATGGCTACACCTTC.

This rearrangement joins TRBV7-2 to TRBJ2-3; 11 bases fit TRBD2. Germline V gene sequence: CDR1 SGHTA, CDR2 FQGNSA. The CDR3 covers 15 residues. The junction had 10 bases not matched to a gene; V was cut back by 8 bases and J by 6 bases. This CDR3 reads CASSRTSGRADTQYF. CDR3 nucleotides: TGTGCCAGCTCCCGAACTAGCGGGAGAGCGGATACGCAGTATTTT.

This clone was counted only a few times. This rearrangement joins TRBV10-3 to TRBJ2-5, with TRBD2 matching over 10 bases. The CDR3 extends over 14 amino acids. Germline assignment: CDR1 ENHRY and CDR2 SYGVKD. With V trimmed by 8 bases and J by 4 bases, 7 bases remained unmatched. In DNA form, the CDR3 reads TGTGCCATCGCGGAGCGGGGGGGGTTAGAGACCCAGTACTTC. Amino acids: CAIAERGGLETQYF.

This clone was observed a few times. J is TRBJ2-6 and V is TRBV9; D unresolved. CDR1 and CDR2 from the germline V gene are SGDLS and YYNGEE. V lost 4 bases, J lost 1 base, and 12 bases lay in between. CDR3 length: 16 amino acids. DNA of the CDR3: TGTGCCAGCAGCCCCCAGTCCAGGTCTGGGGCCAACGTCCTGACTTTC. Translating gives CASSPQSRSGANVLTF. Combining the CDR3 with reference TRBV9 and TRBJ2-6 gives the whole variable domain DSGVTQTPKHLITATGQRVTLRCSPRSGDLSVYWYQQSLDQGLQFLIQYYNGEERAKGNILERFSAQQFPDLHSELNLSSLELGDSALYFCASSPQSRSGANVLTFGAGSRLTVL.

The chain carries TRBV2 and TRBJ2-2; D call uncertain. In germline, CDR1 is SNHLY, CDR2 FYNNEI. CDR3 length: 15 amino acids. Trimming removed 6 bases at V and 1 base at J, with 12 bases between. In nucleotides, the CDR3 is TGTGCCAGCAGGGCAGGCCCTCAGAACACCGGGGAGCTGTTTTTT. Translated, it gives CASRAGPQNTGELFF.

The rearrangement joins TRBV4-2 to TRBJ2-5; TRBD1 matches 9 bases. This CDR3 has 17 amino acids. From germline, CDR1 is LGHNA and CDR2 YNFKEQ. Trimming removed 4 bases from V and 4 bases from J; junction bases left unmatched: 13. In DNA form, the CDR3 reads TGTGCCAGCAGCCCCACAGGGGGCGGTAAAATAAGAGAGACCCAGTACTTC. Translating gives CASSPTGGGKIRETQYF.

This clone was counted a few times. The CDR3 loop reads CATGTGRRNEQYV. CDR3 sequence (DNA): TGTGCCACGGGGACAGGACGGAGAAACGAGCAGTACGTC. The genes are TRBV6-1 and TRBJ2-7; 8 bases agree with TRBD1. This CDR3 has 13 residues. Germline V CDR1 and CDR2: MNHNS, SASEGT. The V gene end was trimmed by 10 bases and the J gene end by 5 bases; junction bases not matched to a gene: 10.

Only a few counts were recorded for this clone. The V gene is TRBV29-1, the J gene TRBJ2-5; TRBD2 aligns across 8 bases. The junction had 5 bases not matched to a gene; V was cut back by 6 bases and J by 5 bases. The V gene's germline CDR1 is SQVTM and CDR2 ANQGSEA. The CDR3 has 12 residues. The CDR3 loop is CSVTGGTETQYF. CDR3 bases: TGCAGCGTAACGGGGGGGACGGAGACCCAGTACTTC.

V is TRBV7-7 and J is TRBJ2-2; 13 bases line up with TRBD2. Germline trimming cut 5 bases from V and 6 bases from J; bases unmatched to any gene: 3. The CDR3 runs 15 residues. Germline-derived CDR1 and CDR2 are SSHAT and FNYEAQ (reference sequence). Here the CDR3 reads CASSGTSGEPGELFF. The CDR3 coding sequence is TGTGCCAGCAGCGGGACTAGCGGGGAACCCGGGGAGCTGTTTTTT.